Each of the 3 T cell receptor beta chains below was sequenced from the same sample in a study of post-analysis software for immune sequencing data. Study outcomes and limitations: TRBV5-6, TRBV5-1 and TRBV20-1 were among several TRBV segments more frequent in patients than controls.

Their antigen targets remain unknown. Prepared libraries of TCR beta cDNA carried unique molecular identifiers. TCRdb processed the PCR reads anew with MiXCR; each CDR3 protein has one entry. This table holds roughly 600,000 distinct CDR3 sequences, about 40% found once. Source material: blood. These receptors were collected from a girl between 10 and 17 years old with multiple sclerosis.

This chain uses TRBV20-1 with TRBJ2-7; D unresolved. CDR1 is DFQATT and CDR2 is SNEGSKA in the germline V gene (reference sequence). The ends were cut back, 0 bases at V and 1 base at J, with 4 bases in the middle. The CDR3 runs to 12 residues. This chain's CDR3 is CSARDQSYEQYF. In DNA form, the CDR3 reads TGCAGTGCTAGAGATCAATCCTACGAGCAGTACTTC.

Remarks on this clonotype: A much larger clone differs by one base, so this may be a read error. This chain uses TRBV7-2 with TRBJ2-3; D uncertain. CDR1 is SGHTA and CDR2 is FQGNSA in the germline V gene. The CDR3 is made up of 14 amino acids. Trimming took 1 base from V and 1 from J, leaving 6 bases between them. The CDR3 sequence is CTSSLEGGTDTQYF. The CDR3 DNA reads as TGTACCAGCAGCTTAGAGGGTGGCACAGATACGCAGTATTTT.

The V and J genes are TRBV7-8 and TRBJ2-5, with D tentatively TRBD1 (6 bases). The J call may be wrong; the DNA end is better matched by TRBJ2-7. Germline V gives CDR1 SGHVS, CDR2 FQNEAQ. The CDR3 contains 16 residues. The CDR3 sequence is CASSKNSGVVGYEQYF. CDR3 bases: TGTGCCAGCAGTAAAAATTCAGGGGTGGTTGGGTACGAGCAGTACTTC.